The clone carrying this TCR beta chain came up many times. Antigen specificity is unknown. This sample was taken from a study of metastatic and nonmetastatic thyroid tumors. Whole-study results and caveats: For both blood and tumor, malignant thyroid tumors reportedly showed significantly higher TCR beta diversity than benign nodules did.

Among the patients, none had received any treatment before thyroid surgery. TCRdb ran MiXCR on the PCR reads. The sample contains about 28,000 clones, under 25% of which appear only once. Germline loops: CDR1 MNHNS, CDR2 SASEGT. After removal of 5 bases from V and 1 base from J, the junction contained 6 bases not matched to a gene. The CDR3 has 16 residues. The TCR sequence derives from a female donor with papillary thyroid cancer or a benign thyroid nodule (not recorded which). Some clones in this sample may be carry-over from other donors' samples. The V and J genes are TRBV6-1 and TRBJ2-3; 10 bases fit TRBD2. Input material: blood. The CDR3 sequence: CASSRTSGMGTDTQYF. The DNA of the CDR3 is TGTGCCAGCAGTCGTACTAGCGGGATGGGCACAGATACGCAGTATTTT.